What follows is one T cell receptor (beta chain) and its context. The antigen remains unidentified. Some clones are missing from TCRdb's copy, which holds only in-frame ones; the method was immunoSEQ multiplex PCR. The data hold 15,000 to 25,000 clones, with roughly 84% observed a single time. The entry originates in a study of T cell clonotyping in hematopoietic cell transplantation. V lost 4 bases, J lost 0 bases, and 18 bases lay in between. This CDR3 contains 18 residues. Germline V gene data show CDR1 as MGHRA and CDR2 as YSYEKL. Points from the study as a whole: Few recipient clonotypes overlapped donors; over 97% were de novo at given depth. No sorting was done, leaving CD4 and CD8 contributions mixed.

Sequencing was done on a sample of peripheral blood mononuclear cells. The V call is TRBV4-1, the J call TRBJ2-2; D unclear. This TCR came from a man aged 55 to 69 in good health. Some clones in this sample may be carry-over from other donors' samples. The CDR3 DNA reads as TGCGCCAGCAGCCCGCGCTTCTTGGGGTTTGCGAACACCGGGGAGCTGTTTTTT. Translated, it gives CASSPRFLGFANTGELFF.